The following is a TCR beta chain sequence with its context. Its antigen is still unknown. No base-level quality is on record; no much larger clone is a single base apart. This sample stems from a study of T cell responses to AZD1222 COVID-19 vaccine (dated by TCRdb to the early 2020s). Looking at the study overall: TCR sequencing covered more than 230 trial participants: 200 to 210 given two doses of AZD1222 and approximately 26 given two doses of MenACWY control vaccine. Enrollment into the trials was organized by age into subgroups of 18-55, 56-69 and 70-plus years, and those subgroups contained about 160, 30 and 59 TCR-sequenced participants, respectively.

The CDR3 regions of human TCRbeta chains were subjected to immunosequencing. The published analysis was carried out like this. TCRs in the repertoires were matched against a reference library of SARS-CoV-2-specific TCRs that had been generated with the MIRA antigen-specificity platform. Breadth meant the fraction of unique TCRs that were SARS-CoV-2-associated, whereas depth meant the fraction of total T cells that were SARS-CoV-2-associated. Each spike-specific TCR was assigned to its reactive spike region and to a CD4 or CD8 class using the MIRA data. Log10-transformed breadth and depth values were compared by one-way ANOVA with Sidak's multiple comparisons tests. TCRdb re-hosts the immuneACCESS table, in-frame sequences only. Its copies lack some clones; in the studies checked, an unresolved V gene accounts for under half of them, and the cause for the rest is not known. The V and J calls and the clone size are those of that table, but D and trimming were determined from the DNA. This sample holds about 180,000 clones; over 90% were observed only once. The ten largest make up 1.5% to 2.5% of the sample.

The CDR3 covers 15 residues, taking in both the cysteine and the phenylalanine. The kept DNA is CDR3 alone, 45 bases in frame from the first base. CDR1 and CDR2 were assigned from the germline V gene as SGHDT and YYEEEE. Here V drops 3 bases and J drops 7 bases, and the junction holds 6 bases not matched to any gene. The sample's time point label is to be understood as: about 28 days (+/-7) after the second vaccine dose. AZD1222 recipients given second doses at about 4 weeks or at about 12 weeks were pooled, since spike-specific TCR depth and breadth were not found to differ between the two schedules. Vaccinee samples were obtained from the UK trials COV001 and COV002, which included a single-blind randomized controlled phase 2/3 trial of AZD1222 (ChAdOx1 nCoV-19) in healthy adults. For TCRbeta chain sequencing, PBMC samples were collected from trial participants at day 0 and at day 28 after the second dose.

Here is what the overall study found, with its caveats: Conclusions about previously exposed vaccinees are limited because only six or seven AZD1222 recipients were SARS-CoV-2 seropositive at baseline. Most participants were white British and females outnumbered males, and the authors suggested that clonal diversity may have been underestimated. Because no day 14 peak-response samples were available, repertoires were characterized only after the peak T cell response. CD4 TCRs associated with the vaccine covered the entire spike protein, and the dominant responses were in regions 160-218 and 743-854. The 56-69-year group was small, and its depth increase did not reach significance, likely because of low power. Reportedly, almost half of the unique spike-specific TCRs recognized epitopes lying outside the regions that are mutated in the B.1.351 and B.1.1.7 variants. After two AZD1222 doses, spike-specific TCR breadth and depth were significantly higher than at day 0 and than in MenACWY recipients.

Here the sequenced sample was peripheral blood, taken 28 days after the second AZD1222 dose. The source of this sequence is an adult who received the AZD1222 COVID-19 vaccine. Recombination connected TRBV5-6 to TRBJ2-1; 11 middle bases align to TRBD2. The nucleotide sequence is given as TGTGCCAGCAGCTCATTAGCGGGAGGGATGAATGAGCAGTTCTTC. Its translation reads: CASSSLAGGMNEQFF.